Below, 12 T cell receptor beta chains from the same sample are listed, as sequenced in a study of cytomegalovirus exposure and HLA in healthy donors. With 60 Vbeta and 13 Jbeta primers, the PCR was carried out. Only in-frame clones appear in the TCRdb table, and some are missing; sequencing was by immunoSEQ multiplex PCR. Found here are some 120,000 clones, 77% of them singletons; the top ten hold around 13%. The sequenced sample consisted of PBMCs. The receptors originated from a woman between 35 and 50 years old in good health and CMV-seropositive.

The chain employs TRBV19 and TRBJ1-5; no clear D. Germline V CDR1 and CDR2: LNHDA, SQIVND (reference sequence). The V and J ends lost 7 bases and 4 bases respectively, with 8 bases between them. The CDR3 loop spans 12 amino acids. CDR3 loop: CASTEGNQPQHF. The CDR3 DNA follows: TGTGCCAGTACGGAGGGTAATCAGCCCCAGCATTTT.

The chain uses TRBV15 and TRBJ2-1; 8 bases align to TRBD2. The germline CDR1 and CDR2 sequences are LNHNV and YYDKDF (reference sequence). This CDR3 has 17 amino acids. V shed 3 bases, J shed 0 bases, and the junction held 7 bases outside the gene matches. CDR3 amino acids: CATSRRGLGGSYNEQFF. The DNA of the CDR3 is TGTGCCACCAGCAGGAGGGGACTAGGAGGCTCCTACAATGAGCAGTTCTTC. Looking up the rest from reference TRBV15 and TRBJ2-1 gives the full variable domain: DAMVIQNPRYQVTQFGKPVTLSCSQTLNHNVMYWYQQKSSQAPKLLFHYYDKDFNNEADTPDNFQSRRPNTSFCFLDIRSPGLGDTAMYLCATSRRGLGGSYNEQFFGPGTRLTVL.

This clone occurred a few times. The rearrangement uses TRBV7-2 and TRBJ2-5, with 7 bases that match TRBD2. Germline loops: CDR1 SGHTA, CDR2 FQGNSA. The CDR3 covers 14 residues. V lost 3 bases, J lost 6 bases, and 7 bases stayed unmatched. The CDR3 here is CASSFSGQRKTQYF. The CDR3 DNA is TGTGCCAGCAGCTTTAGCGGGCAAAGGAAGACCCAGTACTTC.

The J gene is TRBJ2-1, the V gene TRBV29-1, with D perhaps matching TRBD2 (5 bases). The CDR3 consists of 11 residues. Trimming stripped 4 bases from V and 10 bases from J, with 11 bases between. Germline V gene sequence: CDR1 SQVTM, CDR2 ANQGSEA. DNA of the CDR3: TGCAGCGTTGTGGGTGGGAGCGAGCAGTTCTTC. Its protein product is CSVVGGSEQFF.

As for this clone: Other DNA sequences from this sample encode an identical CDR3 as well. The chain has TRBV6-1 and TRBJ2-7; D gene ambiguous. This CDR3 comprises 14 residues. V was clipped by 3 bases and J by 4 bases, with 13 bases between them. Germline loops: CDR1 MNHNS, CDR2 SASEGT. CDR3 DNA sequence: TGTGCCAGCAGTGATCCTACCTTGTCTTACGAGCAGTACTTC. Translating gives CASSDPTLSYEQYF.

The table lists this clone with a few counts. The V gene is TRBV5-4, the J gene TRBJ2-7, with 8 bases matching TRBD2. The V segment lost 5 bases and the J segment 0 bases; nucleotides outside the gene matches: 4. This CDR3 region has 14 residues. Germline CDR1 and CDR2: SGHNT and YYREEE (reference sequence). The CDR3 DNA follows: TGTGCCAGCAGTCCCGGGACTAGCTCCTACGAGCAGTACTTC. Encoded protein: CASSPGTSSYEQYF.

J is TRBJ2-7 and V is TRBV4-1, with D perhaps matching TRBD2 (6 bases). Per germline, CDR1 MGHRA and CDR2 YSYEKL. V gave up 0 bases and J gave up 3 bases, with 12 bases separating them. The CDR3 extends over 15 amino acids. CDR3 DNA: TGCGCCAGCAGCCAAGATATGAGGACTAACTACGAGCAGTACTTC. Translation: CASSQDMRTNYEQYF.

This rearrangement joins TRBV2 to TRBJ2-1, with 7 bases identical to TRBD2. The CDR3 runs to 14 residues. The germline V gene has CDR1 SNHLY and CDR2 FYNNEI. V was clipped by 8 bases and J by 9 bases; unmatched bases: 13. The CDR3 DNA sequence: TGTGCCAGCGCAGGCCAAGCGGGAATAAGTGAGCAGTTCTTC. This codes for CASAGQAGISEQFF. Variable domain in full (rest from reference TRBV2 and TRBJ2-1): EPEVTQTPSHQVTQMGQEVILRCVPISNHLYFYWYRQILGQKVEFLVSFYNNEISEKSEIFDDQFSVERPDGSNFTLKIRSTKLEDSAMYFCASAGQAGISEQFFGPGTRLTVL.

CDR3 region: CASRQGDYGYTF. The CDR3 nucleotides are TGCGCCAGCCGGCAGGGGGACTATGGCTACACCTTC. The V gene is TRBV5-1, the J gene TRBJ1-2; TRBD1 matches 7 bases. Trimming removed 7 bases from V and 3 bases from J; junction bases left unmatched: 3. Looked up from germline, CDR1 is SGHRS and CDR2 is YFSETQ. This CDR3 has 12 residues.

V usage is TRBV11-2 and J usage is TRBJ2-1; 12 positions match TRBD2. V shed 0 bases and J 9 bases; nucleotides not matched to a gene: 12. Germline CDR1 and CDR2: SGHAT and FQNNGV. The CDR3 covers 18 residues. CDR3 residues: CASSLDQGASGGGSEQFF. CDR3 bases: TGTGCCAGCAGCTTAGATCAGGGGGCTAGCGGGGGGGGCAGTGAGCAGTTCTTC.

This chain connects TRBV9 to TRBJ2-1; D is perhaps TRBD1 (7 bases). This CDR3 has 17 amino acids. Germline V gives CDR1 SGDLS, CDR2 YYNGEE. Trimming took off 4 bases at V and 2 bases at J, with 19 bases between the two ends. In DNA, the CDR3 is TGTGCCAGCAGCCCTCTGCAGGGGGGAGCGGCCTACAATGAGCAGTTCTTC. Its translation is CASSPLQGGAAYNEQFF.

The chain uses TRBV6-1 and TRBJ1-5; D not certain. Trimming pared 5 bases from V and 7 bases from J, leaving 18 bases between. This CDR3 has 15 residues. Germline CDR1 and CDR2: MNHNS and SASEGT. The CDR3 nucleotides read TGTGCCAGCAGTCCTCGGAAGGCAGGCCCCCAGCCCCAGCATTTT. It translates to CASSPRKAGPQPQHF.